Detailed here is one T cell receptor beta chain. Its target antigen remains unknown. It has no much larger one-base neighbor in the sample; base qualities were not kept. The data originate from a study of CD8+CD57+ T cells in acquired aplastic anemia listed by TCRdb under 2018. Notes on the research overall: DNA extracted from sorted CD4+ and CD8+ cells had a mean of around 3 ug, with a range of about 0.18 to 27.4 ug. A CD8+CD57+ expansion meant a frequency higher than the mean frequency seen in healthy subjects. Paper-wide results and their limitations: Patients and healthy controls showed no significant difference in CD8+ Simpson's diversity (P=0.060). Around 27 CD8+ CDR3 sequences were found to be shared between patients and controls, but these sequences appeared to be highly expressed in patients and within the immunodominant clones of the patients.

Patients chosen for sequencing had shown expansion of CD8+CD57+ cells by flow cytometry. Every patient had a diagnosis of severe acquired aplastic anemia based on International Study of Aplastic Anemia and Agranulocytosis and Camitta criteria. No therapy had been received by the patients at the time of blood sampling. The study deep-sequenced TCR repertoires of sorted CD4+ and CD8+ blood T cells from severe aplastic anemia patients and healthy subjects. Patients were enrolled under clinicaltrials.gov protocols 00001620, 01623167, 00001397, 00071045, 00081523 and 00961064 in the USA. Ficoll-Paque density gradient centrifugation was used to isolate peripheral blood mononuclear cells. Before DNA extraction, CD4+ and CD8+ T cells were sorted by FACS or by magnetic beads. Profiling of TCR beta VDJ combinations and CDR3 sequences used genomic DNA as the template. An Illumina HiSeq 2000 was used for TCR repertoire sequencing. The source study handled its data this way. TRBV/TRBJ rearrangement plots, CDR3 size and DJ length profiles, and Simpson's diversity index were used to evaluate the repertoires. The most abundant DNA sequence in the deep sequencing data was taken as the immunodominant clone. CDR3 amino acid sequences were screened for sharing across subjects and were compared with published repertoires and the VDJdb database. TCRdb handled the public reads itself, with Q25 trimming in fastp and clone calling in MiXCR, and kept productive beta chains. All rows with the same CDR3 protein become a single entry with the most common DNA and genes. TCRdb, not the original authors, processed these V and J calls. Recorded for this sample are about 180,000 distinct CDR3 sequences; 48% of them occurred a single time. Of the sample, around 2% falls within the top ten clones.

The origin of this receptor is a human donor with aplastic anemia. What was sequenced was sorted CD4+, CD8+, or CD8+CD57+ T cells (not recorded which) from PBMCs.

The DNA reads as follows: TGCAGCGTTGACGAAAACTATGGCTACACCTTC. It codes for CSVDENYGYTF. The V gene is TRBV29-1 and the J gene is TRBJ1-2; the D gene is not confidently resolved. Relative to germline, V is 3 bases shorter and J is 2 bases shorter, with 4 bases between their ends. The CDR3, from cysteine to phenylalanine, totals 11 residues. The retained sequence is limited to the CDR3, 33 bases, with the frame set at the first base. CDR1 and CDR2, looked up from the germline V gene, are SQVTM and ANQGSEA.